This T cell receptor beta chain was recorded in a study of control samples from healthy donors and cancer patients. Sequenced by immunoSEQ multiplex PCR; TCRdb stores in-frame clones only, minus some. The data show about 130,000 clones, over 80% seen once. Points on this clone: Other DNA sequences in the sample encode the same CDR3.

This TCR was recovered from a woman aged 45-60 years in good health. The specimen was blood.

CDR3 residues: CASSLKLAGGGDTQYF. For the CDR3, the DNA is TGCGCCAGCAGCTTGAAACTAGCGGGGGGTGGAGATACGCAGTATTTT. The gene calls are TRBV5-1 and TRBJ2-3, with TRBD2 identical over 12 bases. CDR3 length: 16 amino acids. Germline-derived CDR1 and CDR2 are SGHRS and YFSETQ. J was trimmed by 5 bases and V by 1 base; bases with no gene match: 5.